This T cell receptor (beta chain) is drawn from a study of shared T cell receptors in the human thymus. The CDR3 has 14 residues. CDR1 is WSHSY, CDR2 SAAADI, per germline. Trimming removed 0 bases from V and 7 bases from J, with 10 bases in between. Some clones are missing from TCRdb's copy, which holds only in-frame ones; the method was immunoSEQ multiplex PCR. The table records about 660,000 clones, approximately 87% of them present only once. These data were also filed under a second study, of human thymus T cells.

This receptor was taken from a boy less than two years old with a congenital heart defect. This chain links TRBV10-2 with TRBJ1-5, with unresolved D. Sequencing used thymocytes. CDR3 nucleotides: TGCGCCAGCAGTGAGTCGTTCAAATCACAGCCCCAGCATTTT. Translating gives CASSESFKSQPQHF.